This T cell receptor (beta chain) was observed in a study of cytomegalovirus exposure and HLA in healthy donors. Study results and caveats: Associated with cytomegalovirus, according to the listing, were 150 to 200 TCR beta chains. A few chains tied to CMV proved CMV antigen-specific in vitro.

Note on this clone: The antigen remains unidentified.

The PCR used 60 Vbeta and 13 Jbeta primers. How the authors handled the data: An analysis performed later counted 75 million to 80 million unique TCR beta chains (around 9.9 million of them shared). The data were produced by immunoSEQ multiplex PCR, yet TCRdb's version contains in-frame clones alone and is incomplete. V, J and clone size reflect that table, while D and trimming were determined from the DNA. The table lists around 130,000 clones, roughly 76% of them singletons. The sample consisted of PBMCs. The receptor was derived from a female donor in good health and CMV-seronegative.

CDR3 residues: CSARDRLEQFF. As DNA, the CDR3 is TGCAGTGCTAGAGATCGCCTAGAGCAGTTCTTC. The V and J genes are TRBV20-1 and TRBJ2-1; D gene unclear. Trimming cost V 0 bases and J 10 bases, with 7 bases left between them. CDR1 is DFQATT and CDR2 is SNEGSKA in the germline V gene (reference sequence). The CDR3 spans 11 residues.